This TCR beta chain is from a study of radiation and T cells in renal cell carcinoma (TCRdb year 2020). About the investigation overall: Samples came from a clinical trial, in which primary renal cell carcinomas received 15 Gy stereotactic body radiation therapy followed by nephrectomy 4 weeks later. In the roughly 49 samples combined, 4 million to 5 million unique CDR3 nucleotide sequences were found, encoding 2 million to 3 million unique CDR3 amino acid sequences. A total of around 50 samples underwent TCR beta sequencing, made up of approximately 26 tumors and around 27 peripheral blood samples.

What this sample's time point label stands for: blood 2 weeks post-SBRT. The sample's treatment or condition label, in plain terms: 15 Gy SBRT to primary tumor, nephrectomy 4 weeks later. To follow tumor-enriched clonotypes, serial peripheral blood was collected from radiation-treated patients at baseline and at 2 weeks and 4 weeks after SBRT. Every patient had renal cell carcinoma of clear cell pathology. Genomic DNA for TCR sequencing was prepared using the QIAamp DNA Blood Mini Kit (Qiagen). Samples were included in the analyses only if all quality control checks were passed. Of note for this clone: This receptor's antigen is unknown. No much larger clone exists at a distance of one base, and base qualities are not known.

The investigation overall reported the following: In blood, the top tumor clonotypes increased between baseline and 2 weeks post-radiation and then shrank by 4 weeks, which suggests that tumor-resident clones expanded only transiently. The single-armed trial design could not address effects of radiation dose or scheduling on the TCR repertoire. Dynamics of the blood repertoire were not tracked past 4 weeks after treatment. Because pretreatment tumor biopsies were not available, the study could not determine whether clonotypes were already present within the tumor at baseline.

Following the manufacturer's recommendations, the immunoSEQ kit was used to generate TCR beta libraries from genomic DNA. To prepare the libraries, a first multiplex PCR with proprietary primers was run, followed by a second PCR that added unique barcodes, and a bead cleanup was done after each round. A positive control reaction and a negative control reaction, both provided in the kit, were run with every batch of samples. The final libraries underwent checking on an Agilent 4200 TapeStation D1000 ScreenTape, volumetric pooling, and quantification by qPCR. Sequencing was performed on an Illumina NextSeq500 with a MidOutput 150-cycle cartridge, and 156 Read1 and 15 Index1 cycles were run with kit custom primers. The pooled library was loaded at 1.0 pM, with an approximately 21% PhiX control spiked in. On the study's bioinformatics: The vendor-processed data were analyzed in R, and a clonotype was defined as all T cells that share the same CDR3 nucleotide sequence. For clone abundance analyses, frequencies were normalized to the 10,000 most abundant clones in each sample. Public T cell clones, which averaged fewer than five per sample, were removed prior to analysis. A difference in abundance of at least 32-fold between compartments was used to define tumor-enriched and baseline blood-enriched clonotypes. Clonotypes expanded or contracted between blood time points were identified with a beta-binomial differential abundance model. Similarity between tumor and blood repertoires was quantified using the Baroni-Urbani and Buser coefficient, and groups were compared with two-tailed Wilcoxon tests in R. Held by TCRdb, this immuneACCESS table contains in-frame sequences only and omits some clones. Under half of the omission traces to an unresolved V gene where checked; the cause of the rest is unknown. The V and J calls and the clone size are those of that table, but D and trimming were determined from the DNA. The sample yields roughly 130,000 clones; more than 75% were counted once. More than 5% of the sample is in the top ten clones.

The CDR3 has 14 amino acids, counting the end cysteine and phenylalanine. Only the CDR3 part of the read is kept: 42 bases, read in frame from the first base. The trim is 7 bases for V and 1 base for J, with a gap of 14 bases between the germline ends. The germline V gene yields SQVTM for CDR1 and ANQGSEA for CDR2. The source is a woman in her 70s with renal cell carcinoma. The starting material was blood, obtained from a patient whose treatment included radiotherapy and nephrectomy. The sequence joins TRBV29-1 to TRBJ2-1; the D gene is perhaps TRBD2, on 6 matching bases. The CDR3 here reads CSARKGGSYNEQFF. DNA sequence: TGCAGCGCACGCAAGGGAGGTTCCTACAATGAGCAGTTCTTC.